A selection of T cell receptor beta chains follows, all from one sample in a study of cytomegalovirus exposure and HLA in healthy donors. The protocol was immunoSEQ multiplex PCR, while the TCRdb copy is restricted to in-frame clones and leaves out a portion. In the table there are approximately 200,000 clones, roughly 84% of which are singletons. Sequencing input: PBMCs. These TCRs come from a human donor in good health. CDR3s include the opening cysteine and the closing phenylalanine or tryptophan. D genes are given only for firm matches. Size values are once, few and many counts, or a class for expanded clones, and some rows have none.

d_gene: NA; v_gene: TRBV4-1; j_gene: TRBJ1-1; abundance: NA; CDR3aa: CASSQTGHYEAFF; CDR3nt: TGCGCCAGCAGCCAAACGGGACATTATGAAGCTTTCTTT
d_gene: NA; v_gene: TRBV2; j_gene: TRBJ2-5; abundance: NA; CDR3aa: CASSIDSQETQYF; CDR3nt: TGTGCCAGCAGCATCGACAGCCAAGAGACCCAGTACTTC
d_gene: TRBD1; v_gene: TRBV5-4; j_gene: TRBJ2-5; abundance: NA; CDR3aa: CASSLRTGGFPETQYF; CDR3nt: TGTGCCAGCAGCTTGAGGACAGGGGGCTTTCCAGAGACCCAGTACTTC
d_gene: TRBD2; v_gene: TRBV11-2; j_gene: TRBJ2-7; abundance: NA; CDR3aa: CASSATSGRAYEQYF; CDR3nt: TGTGCCAGCAGCGCCACTAGCGGGAGAGCCTACGAGCAGTACTTC
d_gene: NA; v_gene: TRBV30; j_gene: TRBJ1-5; abundance: NA; CDR3aa: CAWRPTGSNQPQHF; CDR3nt: TGTGCCTGGAGACCGACAGGTAGCAATCAGCCCCAGCATTTT
d_gene: TRBD1; v_gene: TRBV10-3; j_gene: TRBJ1-2; abundance: NA; CDR3aa: CAITSDREIYGYTF; CDR3nt: TGTGCCATCACTTCCGACAGGGAAATCTATGGCTACACCTTC
d_gene: NA; v_gene: TRBV18; j_gene: TRBJ2-1; abundance: once; CDR3aa: CASSPPRQTYNEQFF; CDR3nt: TGTGCCAGCTCACCACCGCGACAGACCTACAATGAGCAGTTCTTC
d_gene: NA; v_gene: TRBV9; j_gene: TRBJ2-7; abundance: NA; CDR3aa: CASSPERAASAFSYEQYF; CDR3nt: TGTGCCAGCAGCCCAGAGAGGGCGGCTAGCGCTTTCTCCTACGAGCAGTACTTC
d_gene: NA; v_gene: TRBV29-1; j_gene: TRBJ2-5; abundance: once; CDR3aa: CSVVSKQETQYF; CDR3nt: TGCAGCGTTGTGAGTAAACAAGAGACCCAGTACTTC
d_gene: TRBD2; v_gene: TRBV27; j_gene: TRBJ2-7; abundance: NA; CDR3aa: CASSPKRGDYEQYF; CDR3nt: TGTGCCAGCAGTCCCAAGCGGGGAGATTACGAGCAGTACTTC
d_gene: NA; v_gene: TRBV7-2; j_gene: TRBJ2-7; abundance: NA; CDR3aa: CASSLDRDRFSEQYF; CDR3nt: TGTGCCAGCAGCTTAGACAGGGATAGGTTCAGCGAGCAGTACTTC
d_gene: TRBD1; v_gene: TRBV19; j_gene: TRBJ1-2; abundance: once; CDR3aa: CASSIEGTGNSNYGYTF; CDR3nt: TGTGCCAGTAGTATAGAAGGGACAGGGAATTCTAACTATGGCTACACCTTC
d_gene: NA; v_gene: TRBV15; j_gene: TRBJ1-4; abundance: NA; CDR3aa: CATSEGGTNEKLFF; CDR3nt: TGTGCCACCAGCGAGGGGGGGACTAATGAAAAACTGTTTTTT
d_gene: NA; v_gene: TRBV27; j_gene: TRBJ1-4; abundance: NA; CDR3aa: CASSHRQATNEKLFF; CDR3nt: TGTGCCAGCAGTCACAGACAGGCAACTAATGAAAAACTGTTTTTT
d_gene: NA; v_gene: TRBV19; j_gene: TRBJ1-1; abundance: few; CDR3aa: CASGSGLDTEAFF; CDR3nt: TGTGCCAGTGGTTCGGGGTTGGACACTGAAGCTTTCTTT
d_gene: TRBD2; v_gene: TRBV6-1; j_gene: TRBJ2-7; abundance: NA; CDR3aa: CASSPAAGFSYEQYF; CDR3nt: TGTGCCAGCAGTCCAGCAGCGGGATTCAGCTACGAGCAGTACTTC
d_gene: NA; v_gene: TRBV4-1; j_gene: TRBJ1-1; abundance: few; CDR3aa: CASSQLTGGDTEAFF; CDR3nt: TGCGCCAGCAGCCAGCTGACAGGCGGAGACACTGAAGCTTTCTTT
d_gene: NA; v_gene: TRBV9; j_gene: TRBJ2-1; abundance: NA; CDR3aa: CASSVASVGRYNEQFF; CDR3nt: TGTGCCAGCAGCGTAGCCAGCGTGGGTCGGTACAATGAGCAGTTCTTC
d_gene: TRBD2; v_gene: TRBV11-3; j_gene: TRBJ2-1; abundance: NA; CDR3aa: CASSLLAGGGNEQFF; CDR3nt: TGTGCCAGCAGTTTACTAGCGGGAGGCGGGAATGAGCAGTTCTTC
d_gene: NA; v_gene: TRBV7-9; j_gene: TRBJ2-3; abundance: NA; CDR3aa: CASSRQETDTQYF; CDR3nt: TGTGCCAGCAGCCGACAGGAAACAGATACGCAGTATTTT
d_gene: TRBD2; v_gene: TRBV29-1; j_gene: TRBJ2-7; abundance: NA; CDR3aa: CSVAPGTSGRYEQYF; CDR3nt: TGCAGCGTCGCACCCGGGACTAGCGGGCGCTACGAGCAGTACTTC
d_gene: NA; v_gene: TRBV5-1; j_gene: TRBJ1-3; abundance: NA; CDR3aa: CASSFDGDYSGNTIYF; CDR3nt: TGCGCCAGCAGCTTCGACGGGGACTACTCTGGAAACACCATATATTTT
d_gene: TRBD1; v_gene: TRBV11-2; j_gene: TRBJ2-7; abundance: NA; CDR3aa: CASSLSSGGTYEQYF; CDR3nt: TGTGCCAGCAGCTTATCCTCAGGGGGCACCTACGAGCAGTACTTC
d_gene: NA; v_gene: TRBV27; j_gene: TRBJ2-5; abundance: NA; CDR3aa: CASSRQYQETQYF; CDR3nt: TGTGCCAGCTCTCGCCAGTACCAAGAGACCCAGTACTTC
d_gene: NA; v_gene: TRBV11-1; j_gene: TRBJ1-2; abundance: NA; CDR3aa: CASSVRTASNYGYTF; CDR3nt: TGTGCCAGCAGCGTTAGGACAGCTTCTAACTATGGCTACACCTTC
d_gene: TRBD1; v_gene: TRBV4-1; j_gene: TRBJ1-1; abundance: NA; CDR3aa: CASSQVTGQGFAEAFF; CDR3nt: TGCGCCAGCAGCCAAGTGACTGGACAGGGATTCGCTGAAGCTTTCTTT